The rows below give T cell receptor beta chains drawn from one sample of a study of memory CD4+ T cells and cytomegalovirus serostatus. Clones were sequenced by immunoSEQ multiplex PCR, and TCRdb holds only the in-frame ones, with some missing. The table has about 50,000 clones, 65% to 85% seen once. The specimen sequenced was memory CD4+ T cells from blood. Receptors originate from an adult in good health and CMV-seronegative. CDR3s include the opening cysteine and the closing phenylalanine or tryptophan. Each record gives: D gene, J gene, V gene, clone size, CDR3 DNA, CDR3 protein. The D gene is left open where the match is weak. Clone sizes are given selectively: once, few, many, or a class where the clone is expanded.

D gene: -; J gene: TRBJ2-5; V gene: TRBV5-1; clone size: -; CDR3 DNA: TGCGCCAGCAGCTTGGGACTACTCCAAGAGACCCAGTACTTC; CDR3 protein: CASSLGLLQETQYF
D gene: TRBD2; J gene: TRBJ2-1; V gene: TRBV27; clone size: -; CDR3 DNA: TGTGCCAGCAGTTATCGGACTAGCGGGTTTTACAATGAGCAGTTCTTC; CDR3 protein: CASSYRTSGFYNEQFF
D gene: -; J gene: TRBJ2-7; V gene: TRBV23-1; clone size: once; CDR3 DNA: TGCGCCAGCAGTCAAGGGGGGGCCTCCTACGAGCAGTACTTC; CDR3 protein: CASSQGGASYEQYF
D gene: -; J gene: TRBJ2-1; V gene: TRBV5-1; clone size: few; CDR3 DNA: TGCGCCAGCAGCTTCAGCGGGCGGGGCGATGAGCAGTTCTTC; CDR3 protein: CASSFSGRGDEQFF
D gene: TRBD1; J gene: TRBJ1-2; V gene: TRBV18; clone size: -; CDR3 DNA: TGTGCCAGCTCAGCAAACAGGGGTACTAACTATGGCTACACCTTC; CDR3 protein: CASSANRGTNYGYTF
D gene: -; J gene: TRBJ1-3; V gene: TRBV27; clone size: -; CDR3 DNA: TGTGCCAGCAGTTTTGGGGCTGGAAACACCATATATTTT; CDR3 protein: CASSFGAGNTIYF
D gene: -; J gene: TRBJ1-1; V gene: TRBV29-1; clone size: -; CDR3 DNA: TGCAGCGTTTTACCTGCTATTGAAGCTTTCTTT; CDR3 protein: CSVLPAIEAFF
D gene: -; J gene: TRBJ1-1; V gene: TRBV28; clone size: -; CDR3 DNA: TGTGCCAGCAGTTTAGAGTCAGGGGCGAGCACTGAAGCTTTCTTT; CDR3 protein: CASSLESGASTEAFF
D gene: -; J gene: TRBJ2-1; V gene: TRBV28; clone size: -; CDR3 DNA: TGTGCCAGCAGCCAGTCATGGGGTGAGCAGTTCTTC; CDR3 protein: CASSQSWGEQFF
D gene: TRBD1; J gene: TRBJ1-6; V gene: TRBV27; clone size: -; CDR3 DNA: TGTGCCAGCAGTTTAGGGACAGGGAATTCACCCCTCCACTTT; CDR3 protein: CASSLGTGNSPLHF
D gene: TRBD1; J gene: TRBJ1-2; V gene: TRBV5-1; clone size: -; CDR3 DNA: TGCGCCAGCAGCGCGATCATAGGAGGACAGGGGAAGTGGCGCACCTTC; CDR3 protein: CASSAIIGGQGKWRTF
D gene: -; J gene: TRBJ2-7; V gene: TRBV2; clone size: -; CDR3 DNA: TGTGCCAGCAGTGGGGACCAACTAGGATCCTACGAGCAGTACTTC; CDR3 protein: CASSGDQLGSYEQYF
D gene: TRBD2; J gene: TRBJ2-3; V gene: TRBV19; clone size: -; CDR3 DNA: TGTGCCAGTAGTAAGGGACTAGCGGGGGCCCATGCTAGCACAGATACGCAGTATTTT; CDR3 protein: CASSKGLAGAHASTDTQYF
D gene: TRBD1; J gene: TRBJ1-5; V gene: TRBV5-8; clone size: -; CDR3 DNA: TGTGCCAGCAGTATTGGACAGGGGGCGTATAGCAATCAGCCCCAGCATTTT; CDR3 protein: CASSIGQGAYSNQPQHF
D gene: -; J gene: TRBJ2-2; V gene: TRBV7-2; clone size: -; CDR3 DNA: TGTGCCAGCAGCTTAGATCCGTCGAACACCGGGGAGCTGTTTTTT; CDR3 protein: CASSLDPSNTGELFF
D gene: TRBD2; J gene: TRBJ2-5; V gene: TRBV11-3; clone size: -; CDR3 DNA: TGTGCCAGCAGCTTCGGCGGGGGGGGAGCGGAGACCCAGTACTTC; CDR3 protein: CASSFGGGGAETQYF
D gene: -; J gene: TRBJ1-4; V gene: TRBV28; clone size: -; CDR3 DNA: TGTGCCAGCAGTTTAAGCACGGAGGGGGAGGGTGAAAAACTGTTTTTT; CDR3 protein: CASSLSTEGEGEKLFF
D gene: -; J gene: TRBJ2-7; V gene: TRBV6-1; clone size: few; CDR3 DNA: TGTGCCAGCAGCCAGGGGGGGAGTACCTACGAGCAGTACTTC; CDR3 protein: CASSQGGSTYEQYF
D gene: TRBD1; J gene: TRBJ1-1; V gene: TRBV19; clone size: once; CDR3 DNA: TGTGCCAGTAGTATATCGTGGGACAGGGCCATCACTGAAGCTTTCTTT; CDR3 protein: CASSISWDRAITEAFF
D gene: -; J gene: TRBJ1-1; V gene: TRBV7-3; clone size: once; CDR3 DNA: TGTGCCAGCAGCTCGGGGTGGGGCACTGAAGCTTTCTTT; CDR3 protein: CASSSGWGTEAFF
D gene: -; J gene: TRBJ2-4; V gene: TRBV6-5; clone size: once; CDR3 DNA: TGTGCCAGCAGTTACTCTTCTGGGGCGGACATTCAGTACTTC; CDR3 protein: CASSYSSGADIQYF
D gene: TRBD2; J gene: TRBJ2-1; V gene: TRBV11-3; clone size: -; CDR3 DNA: TGTGCCAGCAGCAAAACCCTGGGGAGCGGGGGGAACAATGAGCAGTTCTTC; CDR3 protein: CASSKTLGSGGNNEQFF
D gene: -; J gene: TRBJ2-1; V gene: TRBV5-1; clone size: -; CDR3 DNA: TGCGCCAGCAGCTCGAAGGGATCCTACAATGAGCAGTTCTTC; CDR3 protein: CASSSKGSYNEQFF
D gene: -; J gene: TRBJ2-1; V gene: TRBV10-3; clone size: few; CDR3 DNA: TGTGCCATCAGTGCTCAGAATGAGCAGTTCTTC; CDR3 protein: CAISAQNEQFF
D gene: -; J gene: TRBJ2-3; V gene: TRBV4-3; clone size: -; CDR3 DNA: TGCGCCAGCAGCCAAGACAGAGGGAGGAATACGCAGTATTTT; CDR3 protein: CASSQDRGRNTQYF
D gene: -; J gene: TRBJ1-4; V gene: TRBV10-3; clone size: -; CDR3 DNA: TGTGCCATCAGTGGAGCTGGGGGTGAAAAACTGTTTTTT; CDR3 protein: CAISGAGGEKLFF
D gene: -; J gene: TRBJ1-4; V gene: TRBV18; clone size: -; CDR3 DNA: TGTGCCAGCTCACTTCGAGTTAATGAAAAACTGTTTTTT; CDR3 protein: CASSLRVNEKLFF